This is a list of T cell receptor beta chains from one sample in a study of cytomegalovirus exposure and HLA in healthy donors. The assay was immunoSEQ multiplex PCR, and TCRdb's table has in-frame clones only and misses some. Among approximately 130,000 clones listed, approximately 72% were seen once. The source material was PBMCs. These receptors all come from a woman in her fifties or sixties in good health and CMV-seropositive. Each CDR3 is given with its conserved first and last residue. Fields, in order: clone size, D gene, J gene, V gene, CDR3 protein, CDR3 DNA. A D gene is named only where the DNA matches it firmly. A row's size may be missing; if present it is once, few, many or a size class.

clone_size: NA
d_call: NA
j_call: TRBJ1-2
v_call: TRBV27
cdr3_aa: CASSLYRYYGYTF
cdr3_nt: TGTGCCAGCAGTTTATACAGATACTATGGCTACACCTTC

clone_size: few
d_call: TRBD2
j_call: TRBJ2-1
v_call: TRBV27
cdr3_aa: CASSFWASGRGSTYNEQFF
cdr3_nt: TGTGCCAGCAGTTTCTGGGCTAGCGGGAGGGGATCTACCTACAATGAGCAGTTCTTC

clone_size: NA
d_call: NA
j_call: TRBJ1-4
v_call: TRBV7-2
cdr3_aa: CASSPGWGGFSEKLFF
cdr3_nt: TGTGCCAGCAGCCCAGGGTGGGGGGGGTTTAGTGAAAAACTGTTTTTT

clone_size: NA
d_call: TRBD1
j_call: TRBJ2-7
v_call: TRBV11-3
cdr3_aa: CASSLGWRGTANEQYF
cdr3_nt: TGTGCCAGCAGCTTAGGATGGAGAGGGACAGCAAACGAGCAGTACTTC

clone_size: NA
d_call: NA
j_call: TRBJ1-2
v_call: TRBV19
cdr3_aa: CATTRTERNGYTF
cdr3_nt: TGTGCCACCACCCGGACAGAGAGAAATGGCTACACCTTC

clone_size: NA
d_call: TRBD1
j_call: TRBJ2-1
v_call: TRBV5-1
cdr3_aa: CASRLGQGAGNEQFF
cdr3_nt: TGCGCCAGCAGATTGGGACAGGGGGCGGGCAATGAGCAGTTCTTC

clone_size: NA
d_call: TRBD1
j_call: TRBJ1-3
v_call: TRBV9
cdr3_aa: CASSGGTALSGNTIYF
cdr3_nt: TGTGCCAGCAGCGGCGGGACAGCCCTCTCTGGAAACACCATATATTTT

clone_size: NA
d_call: NA
j_call: TRBJ2-3
v_call: TRBV30
cdr3_aa: CAWGEDTQYF
cdr3_nt: TGTGCCTGGGGGGAGGATACGCAGTATTTT

clone_size: NA
d_call: NA
j_call: TRBJ2-5
v_call: TRBV9
cdr3_aa: CASSVDGRGLSEETQYF
cdr3_nt: TGTGCCAGCAGCGTAGATGGCAGGGGCCTAAGTGAAGAGACCCAGTACTTC

clone_size: few
d_call: NA
j_call: TRBJ1-5
v_call: TRBV30
cdr3_aa: CAWSVAIYQPQHF
cdr3_nt: TGTGCCTGGAGTGTAGCTATTTATCAGCCCCAGCATTTT

clone_size: NA
d_call: NA
j_call: TRBJ2-3
v_call: TRBV29-1
cdr3_aa: CSLGIGADTQYF
cdr3_nt: TGCAGCCTGGGGATAGGGGCGGATACGCAGTATTTT

clone_size: few
d_call: NA
j_call: TRBJ1-5
v_call: TRBV5-6
cdr3_aa: CASSPWRELQPQHF
cdr3_nt: TGTGCCAGCAGCCCCTGGCGGGAGCTACAGCCCCAGCATTTT

clone_size: NA
d_call: TRBD1
j_call: TRBJ1-1
v_call: TRBV5-1
cdr3_aa: CASSIRQGGTEAFF
cdr3_nt: TGCGCCAGCAGCATCCGACAGGGCGGCACTGAAGCTTTCTTT

clone_size: NA
d_call: TRBD2
j_call: TRBJ2-3
v_call: TRBV6-5
cdr3_aa: CASSEGLARGTQYF
cdr3_nt: TGTGCCAGCAGTGAGGGACTAGCCCGGGGGACGCAGTATTTT

clone_size: once
d_call: TRBD1
j_call: TRBJ2-7
v_call: TRBV5-6
cdr3_aa: CASSLWDRTIYYEQYF
cdr3_nt: TGTGCCAGCAGCTTGTGGGACAGAACCATCTACTACGAGCAGTACTTC

clone_size: NA
d_call: NA
j_call: TRBJ2-7
v_call: TRBV6-5
cdr3_aa: CASSYQAEQYF
cdr3_nt: TGTGCCAGCAGTTACCAGGCCGAGCAGTACTTC

clone_size: NA
d_call: NA
j_call: TRBJ2-1
v_call: TRBV9
cdr3_aa: CASSPAGRLDEQFF
cdr3_nt: TGTGCCAGCAGCCCTGCGGGCCGTCTCGATGAGCAGTTCTTC

clone_size: NA
d_call: TRBD1
j_call: TRBJ2-7
v_call: TRBV5-1
cdr3_aa: CASRPLGGTGGEQYF
cdr3_nt: TGCGCCAGCAGACCTCTCGGCGGGACAGGGGGCGAGCAGTACTTC

clone_size: NA
d_call: TRBD1
j_call: TRBJ2-7
v_call: TRBV6-6
cdr3_aa: CASKGGTGLGEQYF
cdr3_nt: TGTGCCAGCAAGGGAGGGACAGGGTTGGGCGAGCAGTACTTC

clone_size: NA
d_call: TRBD1
j_call: TRBJ2-1
v_call: TRBV30
cdr3_aa: CAWSLGQGRDEQFF
cdr3_nt: TGTGCCTGGAGTCTAGGACAGGGCCGAGATGAGCAGTTCTTC

clone_size: few
d_call: NA
j_call: TRBJ2-5
v_call: TRBV6-6
cdr3_aa: CASSSVQGGGETQYF
cdr3_nt: TGTGCCAGCAGTTCCGTACAGGGGGGGGGAGAGACCCAGTACTTC

clone_size: NA
d_call: NA
j_call: TRBJ1-1
v_call: TRBV18
cdr3_aa: CASSPQGAGNLNTEAFF
cdr3_nt: TGTGCCAGCTCACCCCAAGGGGCCGGAAATTTGAACACTGAAGCTTTCTTT

clone_size: NA
d_call: NA
j_call: TRBJ1-2
v_call: TRBV7-2
cdr3_aa: CASSLPGHLNYGYTF
cdr3_nt: TGTGCCAGCAGCCTTCCGGGACACCTTAACTATGGCTACACCTTC

clone_size: NA
d_call: NA
j_call: TRBJ2-3
v_call: TRBV6-1
cdr3_aa: CASSEGGRGPPFDTQYF
cdr3_nt: TGTGCCAGCAGTGAAGGAGGCAGGGGTCCTCCTTTTGATACGCAGTATTTT

clone_size: NA
d_call: TRBD1
j_call: TRBJ2-7
v_call: TRBV6-5
cdr3_aa: CASSYDRGLGEQYF
cdr3_nt: TGTGCCAGCAGTTACGACAGGGGGCTGGGCGAGCAGTACTTC

clone_size: few
d_call: NA
j_call: TRBJ2-5
v_call: TRBV30
cdr3_aa: CAWSNVRLQETQYF
cdr3_nt: TGTGCCTGGAGTAATGTACGGTTACAAGAGACCCAGTACTTC

clone_size: NA
d_call: NA
j_call: TRBJ1-1
v_call: TRBV27
cdr3_aa: CASSRAGSMNTEAFF
cdr3_nt: TGTGCCAGCAGCCGCGCAGGGTCAATGAACACTGAAGCTTTCTTT

clone_size: few
d_call: NA
j_call: TRBJ1-2
v_call: TRBV4-1
cdr3_aa: CASSQDLEGPLYGYTF
cdr3_nt: TGCGCCAGCAGCCAAGATCTGGAGGGCCCTCTCTATGGCTACACCTTC

clone_size: NA
d_call: NA
j_call: TRBJ2-1
v_call: TRBV7-9
cdr3_aa: CASSPSEDNEQFF
cdr3_nt: TGTGCCAGCAGCCCCTCGGAGGACAATGAGCAGTTCTTC

clone_size: few
d_call: NA
j_call: TRBJ2-5
v_call: TRBV5-1
cdr3_aa: CASSINQETQYF
cdr3_nt: TGCGCCAGCAGCATAAACCAAGAGACCCAGTACTTC

clone_size: NA
d_call: NA
j_call: TRBJ2-7
v_call: TRBV9
cdr3_aa: CASSVAPSNYEQYF
cdr3_nt: TGTGCCAGCAGCGTAGCTCCTAGCAACTACGAGCAGTACTTC

clone_size: few
d_call: TRBD1
j_call: TRBJ1-6
v_call: TRBV7-6
cdr3_aa: CASSLVDRGGSPLHF
cdr3_nt: TGTGCCAGCAGCTTAGTGGACAGGGGCGGTTCACCCCTCCACTTT

clone_size: NA
d_call: NA
j_call: TRBJ2-3
v_call: TRBV7-9
cdr3_aa: CASSSESIADTQYF
cdr3_nt: TGTGCCAGCAGCTCGGAGTCAATTGCAGATACGCAGTATTTT

clone_size: NA
d_call: TRBD2
j_call: TRBJ2-3
v_call: TRBV5-1
cdr3_aa: CASSRGGPPDTQYF
cdr3_nt: TGCGCCAGCAGCCGGGGGGGGCCCCCAGATACGCAGTATTTT

clone_size: NA
d_call: NA
j_call: TRBJ2-1
v_call: TRBV5-1
cdr3_aa: CASNHPLQGNEQFF
cdr3_nt: TGCGCCAGCAATCACCCTCTACAGGGCAATGAGCAGTTCTTC

clone_size: few
d_call: TRBD1
j_call: TRBJ2-6
v_call: TRBV7-2
cdr3_aa: CASSQGARGPGANVLTF
cdr3_nt: TGTGCCAGCAGTCAGGGGGCGCGCGGCCCTGGGGCCAACGTCCTGACTTTC

clone_size: NA
d_call: TRBD1
j_call: TRBJ1-2
v_call: TRBV29-1
cdr3_aa: CSAGDRGYGYTF
cdr3_nt: TGCAGCGCCGGGGACAGGGGTTACGGCTACACCTTC

clone_size: NA
d_call: TRBD1
j_call: TRBJ1-3
v_call: TRBV5-1
cdr3_aa: CASSLEGQGNTIYF
cdr3_nt: TGCGCCAGCAGCTTGGAGGGACAGGGGAACACCATATATTTT

clone_size: NA
d_call: TRBD1
j_call: TRBJ1-2
v_call: TRBV29-1
cdr3_aa: CSGGQGAGYGYTF
cdr3_nt: TGCAGCGGGGGACAGGGGGCTGGCTATGGCTACACCTTC

clone_size: NA
d_call: TRBD1
j_call: TRBJ2-1
v_call: TRBV7-2
cdr3_aa: CASREIQGASEQFF
cdr3_nt: TGTGCCAGCAGGGAGATACAGGGGGCGAGTGAGCAGTTCTTC

clone_size: NA
d_call: NA
j_call: TRBJ1-5
v_call: TRBV30
cdr3_aa: CAWSAGTSKNQPQHF
cdr3_nt: TGTGCCTGGAGTGCCGGGACTTCCAAGAATCAGCCCCAGCATTTT

clone_size: NA
d_call: NA
j_call: TRBJ2-7
v_call: TRBV11-2
cdr3_aa: CASSPLTAGSYEQYF
cdr3_nt: TGTGCCAGCAGCCCCCTGACCGCGGGGTCCTACGAGCAGTACTTC

clone_size: NA
d_call: NA
j_call: TRBJ2-3
v_call: TRBV2
cdr3_aa: CAAAQVTDTQYF
cdr3_nt: TGTGCCGCGGCCCAAGTCACAGATACGCAGTATTTT

clone_size: NA
d_call: TRBD2
j_call: TRBJ2-3
v_call: TRBV5-1
cdr3_aa: CASSFRDYSQDTQYF
cdr3_nt: TGCGCCAGCAGCTTCCGGGACTACAGTCAAGATACGCAGTATTTT

clone_size: NA
d_call: TRBD2
j_call: TRBJ2-7
v_call: TRBV19
cdr3_aa: CASSRWTSGVPSYEQYF
cdr3_nt: TGTGCCAGTAGTAGATGGACTAGCGGGGTTCCCTCCTACGAGCAGTACTTC

clone_size: once
d_call: NA
j_call: TRBJ2-5
v_call: TRBV2
cdr3_aa: CASCGTAKETQYF
cdr3_nt: TGTGCCAGCTGCGGGACGGCGAAAGAGACCCAGTACTTC

clone_size: NA
d_call: TRBD1
j_call: TRBJ1-5
v_call: TRBV5-1
cdr3_aa: CASSPGQGGANQPQHF
cdr3_nt: TGCGCCAGCAGCCCGGGACAGGGGGGGGCAAATCAGCCCCAGCATTTT

clone_size: NA
d_call: NA
j_call: TRBJ2-7
v_call: TRBV5-8
cdr3_aa: CASRPRGLGGEQYF
cdr3_nt: TGTGCCAGCCGCCCTCGGGGGTTAGGTGGCGAGCAGTACTTC

clone_size: NA
d_call: TRBD2
j_call: TRBJ2-7
v_call: TRBV7-9
cdr3_aa: CASSLEVGRIGGAYEQYF
cdr3_nt: TGTGCCAGCAGCTTAGAGGTGGGAAGGATCGGGGGGGCCTACGAGCAGTACTTC

clone_size: NA
d_call: NA
j_call: TRBJ1-1
v_call: TRBV9
cdr3_aa: CASSRRGVNTEAFF
cdr3_nt: TGTGCCAGCAGCCGTCGGGGGGTGAACACTGAAGCTTTCTTT

clone_size: NA
d_call: TRBD1
j_call: TRBJ1-5
v_call: TRBV27
cdr3_aa: CATRTGINNQPQHF
cdr3_nt: TGTGCCACCAGGACAGGGATAAACAATCAGCCCCAGCATTTT

clone_size: NA
d_call: NA
j_call: TRBJ1-1
v_call: TRBV9
cdr3_aa: CASSSRGGNTEAFF
cdr3_nt: TGTGCCAGCAGCTCCCGAGGGGGGAACACTGAAGCTTTCTTT

clone_size: few
d_call: NA
j_call: TRBJ2-1
v_call: TRBV7-2
cdr3_aa: CASSLIARSFYNEQFF
cdr3_nt: TGTGCCAGCAGCTTAATTGCCAGAAGTTTCTACAATGAGCAGTTCTTC

clone_size: NA
d_call: NA
j_call: TRBJ1-6
v_call: TRBV6-1
cdr3_aa: CASMVRGNYNSPLHF
cdr3_nt: TGTGCCAGCATGGTAAGAGGGAACTATAATTCACCCCTCCACTTT

clone_size: NA
d_call: TRBD1
j_call: TRBJ2-1
v_call: TRBV11-1
cdr3_aa: CGDGTGGEDEQFF
cdr3_nt: TGCGGCGACGGGACAGGGGGTGAAGATGAGCAGTTCTTC

clone_size: NA
d_call: NA
j_call: TRBJ2-7
v_call: TRBV7-6
cdr3_aa: CASSPGVAGAGEQYF
cdr3_nt: TGTGCCAGCAGCCCAGGAGTGGCGGGGGCTGGGGAGCAGTACTTC

clone_size: NA
d_call: TRBD2
j_call: TRBJ2-3
v_call: TRBV5-8
cdr3_aa: CASSLGLAGGPSTDTQYF
cdr3_nt: TGTGCCAGCAGCTTGGGGCTAGCGGGGGGGCCAAGCACAGATACGCAGTATTTT

clone_size: many
d_call: NA
j_call: TRBJ2-7
v_call: TRBV7-2
cdr3_aa: CASSPGHHSYEQYF
cdr3_nt: TGTGCCAGCAGCCCCGGACACCACTCCTACGAGCAGTACTTC

clone_size: NA
d_call: NA
j_call: TRBJ1-3
v_call: TRBV9
cdr3_aa: CASSPVSSGNTIYF
cdr3_nt: TGTGCCAGCAGCCCCGTTAGCTCTGGAAACACCATATATTTT